Shown below are 7 T cell receptor beta chains from a single sample sequenced in a study of blood T cell repertoires in COVID-19. TCRdb keeps only in-frame clones here, not all; method: immunoSEQ multiplex PCR. The profile covers 270,000 or so clones, with about nine tenths appearing a single time and about 3% taken by the ten largest. Sequenced input: peripheral blood. The receptors originated from a woman younger than 45 with active or convalescent COVID-19.

This clone was detected only once. J is TRBJ2-5 and V is TRBV28; 8 bases line up with TRBD2. Germline V gene sequence: CDR1 MDHEN, CDR2 SYDVKM. The CDR3 contains 15 residues. The V segment lost 5 bases and the J segment 2 bases; nucleotides outside the gene matches: 7. CDR3 sequence reads: CASSAVAGGQETQYF. DNA of the CDR3: TGTGCCAGCAGTGCCGTGGCGGGGGGACAAGAGACCCAGTACTTC.

This clone was observed a single time. The V call is TRBV5-1, the J call TRBJ2-3; D uncertain. CDR3 length equals 14 residues. Germline assignment: CDR1 SGHRS and CDR2 YFSETQ. Trimming removed 5 bases from V and 0 bases from J, with 10 bases in between. CDR3 amino acids: CASRATHSTDTQYF. The CDR3 DNA is TGCGCCAGCAGGGCCACCCACAGCACAGATACGCAGTATTTT.

V usage is TRBV5-1 and J usage is TRBJ1-2, with D unclear. Germline CDR1 is SGHRS and CDR2 is YFSETQ. CDR3 length equals 14 residues. V dropped 3 bases and J dropped 2 bases, with 11 bases sitting between them. The CDR3 is CASSSTTGNYGYTF. The CDR3 nucleotides read TGCGCCAGCAGCTCAACGACGGGAAACTATGGCTACACCTTC.

The J gene is TRBJ1-2, the V gene TRBV5-5, with unresolved D. The CDR3 sequence is 14 residues long. With 2 bases removed from V and 5 bases from J, the gap between germline ends came to 13 bases. CDR1 and CDR2 from the germline V gene are SGHKS and YYEKEE (reference sequence). CDR3 nucleotides: TGTGCCAGCAGCTTCGGGGAGCGGGTTTATGGCTACACCTTC. This sequence encodes CASSFGERVYGYTF.

This chain uses TRBV7-9 with TRBJ1-6; 7 bases agree with TRBD1. The trim removed 1 base at V and 5 bases at J, leaving 2 bases unmatched. Germline CDR1 SEHNR, CDR2 FQNEAQ (reference sequence). The CDR3 consists of 15 residues. CDR3 in amino acids: CASSLDDRDNSPLHF. As DNA, the CDR3 is TGTGCCAGCAGCTTAGACGACAGGGATAATTCACCCCTCCACTTT. Drawing the rest from reference TRBV7-9 and TRBJ1-6, the complete variable domain is DTGVSQNPRHKITKRGQNVTFRCDPISEHNRLYWYRQTLGQGPEFLTYFQNEAQLEKSRLLSDRFSAERPKGSFSTLEIQRTEQGDSAMYLCASSLDDRDNSPLHFGNGTRLTVT.

The gene calls are TRBV24-1 and TRBJ2-5, with a tentative D call TRBD2 (6 bases). The germline V and J ends were trimmed by 4 bases and 4 bases, with 18 bases remaining between them. This CDR3 is built from 16 residues. Germline-derived CDR1 and CDR2 are KGHDR and SFDVKD. The CDR3 sequence: CATSDPLRGVGETQYF. Written as DNA, the CDR3 is TGTGCCACCAGTGACCCCCTGCGGGGAGTGGGAGAGACCCAGTACTTC.

The V call is TRBV19, the J call TRBJ2-2, with 9 bases aligning to TRBD1. Germline loops: CDR1 LNHDA, CDR2 SQIVND (reference sequence). The CDR3 is made up of 17 amino acids. The V segment lost 3 bases and the J segment 1 base; nucleotides outside the gene matches: 6. The CDR3 here is CASSMRPGQGNTGELFF. The CDR3 DNA reads as TGTGCCAGTAGTATGCGACCGGGACAGGGGAACACCGGGGAGCTGTTTTTT. Full variable domain (rest looked up from reference TRBV19 and TRBJ2-2): DGGITQSPKYLFRKEGQNVTLSCEQNLNHDAMYWYRQDPGQGLRLIYYSQIVNDFQKGDIAEGYSVSREKKESFPLTVTSAQKNPTAFYLCASSMRPGQGNTGELFFGEGSRLTVL.